This T cell receptor (beta chain) was documented in a study of naive and memory T cell subsets. Study observations and caveats: Especially in CD8 cells, naive repertoires contained a few larger clonotypes, possibly CD45RA-re-expressing memory cells.

An equimolar mix of two oligonucleotides served as the beta constant-region primer for TRBC1 and TRBC2. Ligated cDNA was amplified by four rounds of PCR with nested alpha and beta constant-region primers and SP2. TCRdb ran MiXCR on the UMI-ligation and nested PCR reads and lists one entry per CDR3 protein. The table records approximately 90,000 distinct CDR3 sequences, 11% of them present only once. Germline CDR1 MDHEN, CDR2 SYDVKM. This CDR3 region has 14 residues. V gave up 8 bases and J gave up 3 bases, with 16 bases separating them. This clonotype was detected a few times. No antigen is known for it.

The clonotype originates from a human donor in good health. The V and J genes are TRBV28 and TRBJ1-1, with a tentative D call TRBD1 (5 bases). Sequenced sample: naive CD4+ T cells from blood. The CDR3: CASPPPGAYTEAFF. CDR3 nucleotides: TGTGCCAGCCCTCCCCCTGGGGCATACACTGAAGCTTTCTTT.